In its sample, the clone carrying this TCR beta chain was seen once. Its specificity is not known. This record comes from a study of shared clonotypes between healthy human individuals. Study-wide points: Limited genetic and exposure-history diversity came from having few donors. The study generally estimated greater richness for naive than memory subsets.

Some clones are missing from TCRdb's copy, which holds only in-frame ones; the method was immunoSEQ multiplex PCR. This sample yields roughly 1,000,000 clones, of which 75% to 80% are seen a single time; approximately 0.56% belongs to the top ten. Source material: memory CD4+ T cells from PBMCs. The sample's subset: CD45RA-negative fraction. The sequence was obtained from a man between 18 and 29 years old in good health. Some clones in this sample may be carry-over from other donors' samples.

As DNA, the CDR3 is TGTGCCAGCAGCTCTCGAGTGACGGGGAACACTGAAGCTTTCTTT. Its translation is CASSSRVTGNTEAFF. This chain uses TRBV5-6 with TRBJ1-1, with no clear D. CDR1 and CDR2 (germline): SGHDT, YYEEEE. V shed 3 bases and J shed 1 base, with 13 bases lying between them. This CDR3 is 15 amino acids long.